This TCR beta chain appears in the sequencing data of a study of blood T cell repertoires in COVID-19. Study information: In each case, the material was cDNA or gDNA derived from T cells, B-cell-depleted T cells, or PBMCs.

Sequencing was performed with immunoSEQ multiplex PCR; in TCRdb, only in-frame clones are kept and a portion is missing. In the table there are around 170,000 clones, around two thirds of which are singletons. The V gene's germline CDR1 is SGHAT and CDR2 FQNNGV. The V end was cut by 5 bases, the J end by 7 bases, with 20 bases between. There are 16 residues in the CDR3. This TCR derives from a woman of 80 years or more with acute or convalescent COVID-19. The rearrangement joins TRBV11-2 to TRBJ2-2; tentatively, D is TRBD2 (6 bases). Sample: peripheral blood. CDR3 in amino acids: CASSQDRDSLGGELFF. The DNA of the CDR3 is TGTGCCAGCAGCCAAGATAGGGACTCCCTCGGCGGGGAGCTGTTTTTT.